This record looks at one T cell receptor (beta chain) sequence and its context. As yet, its antigen is unknown. The entry originates in a study of T cell responses to AZD1222 COVID-19 vaccine. Germline values: CDR1 LGHDT, CDR2 YNNKEL (reference sequence). The CDR3 length is 17 residues. Trimming removed 0 bases from V and 3 bases from J, with 16 bases in between. Second-dose groups at about 4 or about 12 weeks were pooled. Broader study findings: The study sampled repertoires only after the peak T cell response. Compared with day 0, the breadth and depth of the Spike-specific TCR repertoire rose significantly after two doses of AZD1222. Spike-spanning, vaccine-associated CD4 TCRs were dominant at 160-218 and 743-854.

Assay: immunoSEQ multiplex PCR; the TCRdb copy retains only in-frame clones and omits some. The sample has about 84,000 clones, around 88% seen once. Sequencing used peripheral blood, obtained 28 days after the second AZD1222 dose. The chain combines TRBV3-1 (or the pseudogene TRBV3-2) with TRBJ2-3, with a tentative D call TRBD1 (6 bases). The receptor's source is an adult who received the AZD1222 COVID-19 vaccine. The CDR3 protein is CASSQENRDGRTDTQYF. The CDR3 DNA reads as TGTGCCAGCAGCCAAGAGAACAGGGACGGGCGTACAGATACGCAGTATTTT.